This entry features one T cell receptor beta chain sequence. The sample is drawn from a study of T cells after somatic rescue of genetic block. Per the germline V gene, CDR1 is LGHNT and CDR2 is FRNRAP. The CDR3 is 13 amino acids. V was pared by 2 bases and J by 4 bases, with 8 bases between. This table comes from immunoSEQ multiplex PCR, and its TCRdb copy is limited to in-frame clones, with some not included. This sample has about 88,000 clones, with 85% to 90% found just once. The specimen was peripheral blood mononuclear cells (PBMCs). The V call is TRBV12-5, the J call TRBJ1-1; D is unresolved. This TCR derives from a woman aged 18-35 years. The CDR3 loop is CASGLSRATEAFF. The DNA for the CDR3 is TGTGCTAGTGGTTTGTCCCGGGCCACTGAAGCTTTCTTT.